This T cell receptor (beta chain) was documented in a study of OX40 agonist ivuxolimab in advanced cancers. In the study overall: Earlier treatment with anti-PD-1, anti-PD-L1 or anti-CTLA-4 was permitted, and around 43% had received some.

Sequenced by immunoSEQ multiplex PCR; TCRdb stores in-frame clones only, minus some. The sample lists tens of thousands of clones, approximately 90% seen once, with about 0.28% in the top ten. The germline V and J ends were trimmed by 2 bases and 5 bases, with 10 bases remaining between them. The CDR3 loop spans 13 amino acids. CDR1 and CDR2 from the germline V gene are KGHSH and LQKENI. This sample comprised CD4+ or CD8+ T cells sorted from blood, obtained in a trial of the OX40 agonist ivuxolimab. The receptor's source is an adult with an advanced solid tumor such as melanoma, head and neck, liver or kidney cancer. The chain uses TRBV18 and TRBJ2-7, with D perhaps given as TRBD1 or TRBD2 (5 bases each). CDR3 region: CASSPGTGHEQYF. The CDR3 bases are TGTGCCAGCTCACCAGGAACGGGGCACGAGCAGTACTTC.